Listed here is a single TCR beta chain. The sample originates from a study of cytomegalovirus exposure and HLA in healthy donors. The PCR ran on 60 Vbeta and 13 Jbeta primers. Repertoires were generated with immunoSEQ multiplex PCR, while TCRdb's copy carries only in-frame clones and drops some. The data contain about 65,000 clones, 80% of them singletons. Trimming at V came to 3 bases and at J to 5 bases, leaving 7 bases not matched to a gene. There are 15 residues in the CDR3. The germline V gene has CDR1 LNHNV and CDR2 YYDKDF (reference sequence). The sequencing sample was made of PBMCs. V gene TRBV15 combines with J gene TRBJ2-7; 10 bases agree with TRBD2. The receptor comes from a woman in her twenties or thirties in good health and CMV-seronegative. DNA of the CDR3: TGTGCCACCAGCAGGGATAGCGGGAGGTTCGACGAGCAGTACTTC. Its protein is CATSRDSGRFDEQYF.